Following are 19 T cell receptor beta chains from one sample sequenced in a study of shared clonotypes between healthy human individuals (dated by TCRdb to the early 2020s). The receptor library was made with the immunoSEQ multiplex PCR assay. The source is immuneACCESS, and TCRdb retained only in-frame sequences with V and J called. Part of the clones is not carried over; for the studies checked, unresolved V genes explain less than half of this, and the remainder is unexplained. The sample yields about 2,100,000 clones; approximately 94% were counted once. The ten top clones hold under 2% of the sample. CD8 naive samples were obtained by positive selection for CCR7 among CD45RO-negative cells, yielding a CD45RA+CCR7+ population from which TemRA cells were excluded. Sequencing was carried out using naive CD8+ T cells from PBMCs. The cell subset or site label corresponds to: CD45RA+CCR7+. The receptors stem from a man younger than 35 in good health. Some clones in this sample may be carry-over from other donors' samples.

In regard to this clone: Different DNA sequences within this sample yield the same CDR3. This chain connects TRBV6-1 to TRBJ1-5; D may be TRBD1 (6 bases). The CDR3 has 14 residues. Trimming left V 1 base short and J 2 bases short, with 6 bases between. Germline CDR1 is MNHNS and CDR2 is SASEGT. The CDR3 here is CASSEGTGNQPQHF. DNA for the CDR3: TGTGCCAGCAGTGAAGGGACAGGCAATCAGCCCCAGCATTTT.

The chain is built from TRBV4-1 and TRBJ2-5, with 9 bases identical to TRBD2. Trimming removed 4 bases from V and 2 bases from J; junction bases left unmatched: 23. This CDR3 spans 21 amino acids. CDR1 MGHRA and CDR2 YSYEKL come from the germline V gene. The CDR3 DNA is TGCGCCAGCAGCCCCCCCTTGCCCGGACAGCAGAGACTAGCGGAACAAGAGACCCAGTACTTC. Encoded protein: CASSPPLPGQQRLAEQETQYF.

The gene calls are TRBV11-2 and TRBJ2-7; the D call may be TRBD1 or TRBD2 (5 bases each). CDR1 and CDR2 from the germline V gene are SGHAT and FQNNGV. Trimming removed 3 bases at V and 3 bases at J, with 12 bases between. The length of the CDR3 is 14 residues. CDR3 residues: CASSLSGTYYEQYF. CDR3 DNA sequence: TGTGCCAGCAGCTTGTCCGGGACCTACTACGAGCAGTACTTC.

The rearrangement joins TRBV9 to TRBJ2-7; TRBD2 agrees at 7 bases. Germline V lookup: CDR1 SGDLS, CDR2 YYNGEE. This CDR3 contains 15 residues. V trimming: 0 bases; J trimming: 5 bases; junction bases outside the gene matches: 8. CDR3 sequence (DNA): TGTGCCAGCAGCGTAGATGGGGGAGGGCCCCACGAGCAGTACTTC. This translates into CASSVDGGGPHEQYF.

On this clone itself: This sample includes further DNA sequences coding for the same CDR3. V gene TRBV29-1 combines with J gene TRBJ2-1, with unresolved D. V shed 3 bases and J shed 2 bases, with 2 bases lying between them. Germline CDR1 reads SQVTM; CDR2 reads ANQGSEA. CDR3 length: 11 residues. The CDR3, as DNA: TGCAGCGTTGACACCTACAATGAGCAGTTCTTC. This encodes CSVDTYNEQFF.

J is TRBJ2-5 and V is TRBV2; no clear D. Per the germline V gene, CDR1 is SNHLY and CDR2 is FYNNEI. This CDR3 contains 14 residues. Trimming pared 7 bases from V and 2 bases from J, leaving 14 bases between. The CDR3 sequence: CASTTESDQETQYF. The CDR3 nucleotides are TGTGCCAGCACCACCGAATCCGATCAAGAGACCCAGTACTTC. Looking up the rest from reference TRBV2 and TRBJ2-5 gives the full variable domain: EPEVTQTPSHQVTQMGQEVILRCVPISNHLYFYWYRQILGQKVEFLVSFYNNEISEKSEIFDDQFSVERPDGSNFTLKIRSTKLEDSAMYFCASTTESDQETQYFGPGTRLLVL.

On this clone: Other DNA sequences in this sample translate to the same CDR3. V and J are TRBV28 and TRBJ1-2; D unresolved. The CDR3 is 13 amino acids. The germline gives CDR1 MDHEN, CDR2 SYDVKM. V lost 1 base to trimming and J lost 3 bases, with 6 bases between them. The CDR3 coding sequence is TGTGCCAGCAGTTTATCTGCGGACTATGGCTACACCTTC. Encoded protein: CASSLSADYGYTF.

The chain uses TRBV5-6 and TRBJ1-3; D is undetermined. Germline assignment: CDR1 SGHDT and CDR2 YYEEEE. V lost 2 bases, J lost 2 bases, and 5 bases lay in between. The CDR3 has 13 amino acids. This CDR3 reads CASSFGTGNTIYF. In nucleotides, the CDR3 is TGTGCCAGCAGCTTCGGCACTGGAAACACCATATATTTT.

This clone was counted once. The V gene is TRBV5-1, the J gene TRBJ2-2; 7 positions match TRBD2. The germline gives CDR1 SGHRS, CDR2 YFSETQ. The J segment lost 4 bases and the V segment lost 7 bases, leaving 1 base of the junction unmatched. The CDR3 totals 12 residues. In DNA form, the CDR3 reads TGCGCCAGCCCGGGGGGCACCGGGGAGCTGTTTTTT. Translation: CASPGGTGELFF.

The chain couples TRBV4-1 to TRBJ1-2, with 9 bases identical to TRBD1. Germline V gene lookup returns CDR1 MGHRA and CDR2 YSYEKL. The CDR3 contains 17 residues. V lost 4 bases, J lost 1 base, and 10 bases stayed unmatched. CDR3 DNA sequence: TGCGCCAGCAGCCTTCAGTCTCGGGACAGGGTTAACTATGGCTACACCTTC. It codes for CASSLQSRDRVNYGYTF.

The V and J genes are TRBV10-3 and TRBJ1-5; 8 nucleotides line up with TRBD1. The CDR3 length is 16 residues. In germline, CDR1 is ENHRY, CDR2 SYGVKD. The junction had 6 bases not matched to a gene; V was cut back by 0 bases and J by 5 bases. CDR3 nucleotide sequence: TGTGCCATCAGTGAGTCGGACAGGGCTACGCATCAGCCCCAGCATTTT. Its protein is CAISESDRATHQPQHF.

The V and J genes are TRBV27 and TRBJ2-7; 12 positions match TRBD1. Germline CDR1 and CDR2: MNHEY and SMNVEV (reference sequence). The CDR3 runs 18 residues. V dropped 6 bases and J dropped 0; count of bases not matched to a gene: 12. Here the CDR3 reads CASSSLGTGGESSYEQYF. In DNA form, the CDR3 reads TGTGCCAGCAGCTCCCTTGGGACAGGGGGCGAAAGCTCCTACGAGCAGTACTTC.

This clone occurred a few times. In the same sample, other DNA sequences code for this CDR3. The chain uses TRBV19 and TRBJ1-1; D uncertain. The CDR3 contains 15 residues. Germline V lookup: CDR1 LNHDA, CDR2 SQIVND (reference sequence). V was clipped by 1 base and J by 0 bases, with 9 bases between them. CDR3 sequence: CASSIVGDVNTEAFF. The CDR3 coding sequence is TGTGCCAGTAGTATAGTAGGCGACGTGAACACTGAAGCTTTCTTT.

The V call is TRBV28, the J call TRBJ2-1, with 9 nucleotides matching TRBD2. This CDR3 has 15 amino acids. CDR1 and CDR2 (germline): MDHEN, SYDVKM. The V segment lost 3 bases and the J segment 5 bases; nucleotides outside the gene matches: 5. The CDR3 DNA is TGTGCCAGCAGTTTTCGGACTAGCGCTAACAATGAGCAGTTCTTC. Protein product: CASSFRTSANNEQFF. Full variable domain (missing parts from reference TRBV28 and TRBJ2-1): DVKVTQSSRYLVKRTGEKVFLECVQDMDHENMFWYRQDPGLGLRLIYFSYDVKMKEKGDIPEGYSVSREKKERFSLILESASTNQTSMYLCASSFRTSANNEQFFGPGTRLTVL.

The rearrangement uses TRBV27 and TRBJ1-2; 7 bases fit TRBD1. V lost 6 bases to trimming and J lost 2 bases; unmatched junction nucleotides: 6. Germline CDR1 MNHEY, CDR2 SMNVEV (reference sequence). This CDR3 is 14 amino acids long. The CDR3 loop is CASRRTGDNYGYTF. For the CDR3, the DNA is TGTGCCAGCAGACGGACAGGCGACAACTATGGCTACACCTTC.

The chain joins TRBV10-2 to TRBJ2-2, with TRBD1 as a possible D gene (6 bases). V was shortened by 2 bases and J by 4 bases, with 11 bases between the two germline ends. This CDR3 spans 15 amino acids. Germline V gene lookup returns CDR1 WSHSY and CDR2 SAAADI. CDR3 in amino acids: CASSEPHRVTGELFF. CDR3 sequence (DNA): TGCGCCAGCAGTGAGCCACACAGGGTCACCGGGGAGCTGTTTTTT.

This chain links TRBV4-1 with TRBJ1-4; a weak D match, TRBD1 (6 bases). Germline loops: CDR1 MGHRA, CDR2 YSYEKL. This CDR3 is 16 amino acids long. V was cut by 2 bases and J by 2 bases, with 12 bases left in between. Here the CDR3 reads CASSQTTGGTNEKLFF. The CDR3 DNA follows: TGCGCCAGCAGCCAAACGACAGGTGGCACTAATGAAAAACTGTTTTTT.

The chain joins TRBV29-1 to TRBJ2-1; D is undetermined. The CDR3 sequence is 12 residues long. Deletions cut 7 bases from V and 0 bases from J, with 7 bases between. In germline, CDR1 is SQVTM, CDR2 ANQGSEA. For the CDR3, the DNA is TGCAGCGCCGAGGTCTCCTACAATGAGCAGTTCTTC. It is translated as CSAEVSYNEQFF.

The chain combines TRBV11-2 with TRBJ2-1; TRBD2 aligns across 8 bases. V was clipped by 1 base and J by 4 bases; unmatched bases: 6. Germline-derived CDR1 and CDR2 are SGHAT and FQNNGV. There are 16 residues in the CDR3. The CDR3 DNA reads TGTGCCAGCAGCTTAGTACCGGGAGGGTCGTACAATGAGCAGTTCTTC. Its translation: CASSLVPGGSYNEQFF. The whole variable domain, remainder taken from reference TRBV11-2 and TRBJ2-1, is EAGVAQSPRYKIIEKRQSVAFWCNPISGHATLYWYQQILGQGPKLLIQFQNNGVVDDSQLPKDRFSAERLKGVDSTLKIQPAKLEDSAVYLCASSLVPGGSYNEQFFGPGTRLTVL.